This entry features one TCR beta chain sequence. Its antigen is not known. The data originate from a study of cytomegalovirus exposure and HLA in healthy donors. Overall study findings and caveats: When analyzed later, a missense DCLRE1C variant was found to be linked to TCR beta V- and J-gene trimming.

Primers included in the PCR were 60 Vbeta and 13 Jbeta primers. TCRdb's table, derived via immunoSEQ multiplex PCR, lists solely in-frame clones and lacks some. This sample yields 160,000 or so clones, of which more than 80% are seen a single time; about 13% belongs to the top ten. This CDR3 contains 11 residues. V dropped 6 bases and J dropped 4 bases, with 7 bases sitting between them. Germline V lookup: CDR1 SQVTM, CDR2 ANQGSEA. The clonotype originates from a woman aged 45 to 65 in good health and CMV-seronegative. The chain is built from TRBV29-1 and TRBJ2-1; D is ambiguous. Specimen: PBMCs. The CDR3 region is CSVSGYNEQFF. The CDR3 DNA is TGCAGCGTGTCGGGTTACAATGAGCAGTTCTTC.